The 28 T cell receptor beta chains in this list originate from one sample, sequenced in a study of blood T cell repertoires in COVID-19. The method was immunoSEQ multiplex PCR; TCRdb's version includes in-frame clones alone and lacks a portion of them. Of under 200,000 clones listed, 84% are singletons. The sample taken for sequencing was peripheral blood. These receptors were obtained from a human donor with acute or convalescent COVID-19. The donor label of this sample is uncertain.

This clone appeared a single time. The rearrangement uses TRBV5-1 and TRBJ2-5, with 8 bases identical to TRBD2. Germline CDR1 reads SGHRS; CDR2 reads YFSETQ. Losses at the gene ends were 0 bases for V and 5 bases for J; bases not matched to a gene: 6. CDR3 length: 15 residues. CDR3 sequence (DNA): TGCGCCAGCAGCTTGGTTGCGGGAGGTGTGGAGACCCAGTACTTC. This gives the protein CASSLVAGGVETQYF.

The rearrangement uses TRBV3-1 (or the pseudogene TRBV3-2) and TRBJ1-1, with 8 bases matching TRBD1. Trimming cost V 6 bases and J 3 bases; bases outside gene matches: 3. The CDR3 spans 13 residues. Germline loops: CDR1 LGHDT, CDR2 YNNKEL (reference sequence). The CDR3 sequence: CASSRTGYTEAFF. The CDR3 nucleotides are TGTGCCAGCAGTCGGACAGGGTACACTGAAGCTTTCTTT.

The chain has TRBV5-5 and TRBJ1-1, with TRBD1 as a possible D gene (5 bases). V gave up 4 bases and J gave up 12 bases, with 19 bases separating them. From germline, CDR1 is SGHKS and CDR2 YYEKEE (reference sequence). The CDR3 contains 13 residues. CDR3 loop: CASSIPGVGGTFF. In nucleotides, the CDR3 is TGTGCCAGCAGCATCCCGGGGGTCGGTGGGACTTTCTTT.

This CDR3 is CASRTESGNTIYF. The DNA of the CDR3 is TGTGCCAGCAGGACAGAGTCTGGAAACACCATATATTTT. V usage is TRBV2 and J usage is TRBJ1-3; tentative D call: TRBD1 (5 bases). The CDR3 covers 13 residues. Germline V gene data show CDR1 as SNHLY and CDR2 as FYNNEI. V shed 6 bases and J shed 1 base, with 7 bases lying between them.

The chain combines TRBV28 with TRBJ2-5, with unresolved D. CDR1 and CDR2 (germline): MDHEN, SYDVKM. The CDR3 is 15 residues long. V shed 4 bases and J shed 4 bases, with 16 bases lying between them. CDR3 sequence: CASSSQLPLGETQYF. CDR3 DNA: TGTGCCAGCAGTTCACAGCTGCCCTTGGGAGAGACCCAGTACTTC.

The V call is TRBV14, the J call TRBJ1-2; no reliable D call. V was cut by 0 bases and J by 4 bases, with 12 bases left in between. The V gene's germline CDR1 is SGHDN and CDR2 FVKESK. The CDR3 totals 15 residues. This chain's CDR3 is CASSQDLEGVYGYTF. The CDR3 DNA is TGTGCCAGCAGCCAAGATTTGGAGGGCGTCTATGGCTACACCTTC.

CDR3: CASSEGRGDSTDTQYF. The CDR3 bases are TGCGCCAGCAGCGAGGGACGGGGGGATAGCACAGATACGCAGTATTTT. V gene TRBV5-1 combines with J gene TRBJ2-3, with 7 bases fitting TRBD2. CDR3 length equals 16 residues. V shed 4 bases, J shed 0 bases, and the junction held 8 bases outside the gene matches. Germline lookup yields CDR1 SGHRS and CDR2 YFSETQ. The complete variable domain, with remaining parts taken from reference TRBV5-1 and TRBJ2-3, reads KAGVTQTPRYLIKTRGQQVTLSCSPISGHRSVSWYQQTPGQGLQFLFEYFSETQRNKGNFPGRFSGRQFSNSRSEMNVSTLELGDSALYLCASSEGRGDSTDTQYFGPGTRLTVL.

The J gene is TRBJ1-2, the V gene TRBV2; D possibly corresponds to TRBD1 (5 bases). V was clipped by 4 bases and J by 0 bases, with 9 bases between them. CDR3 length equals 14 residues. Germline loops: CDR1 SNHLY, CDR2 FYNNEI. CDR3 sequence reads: CASSGGGTNYGYTF. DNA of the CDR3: TGTGCCAGCAGTGGGGGGGGAACTAACTATGGCTACACCTTC.

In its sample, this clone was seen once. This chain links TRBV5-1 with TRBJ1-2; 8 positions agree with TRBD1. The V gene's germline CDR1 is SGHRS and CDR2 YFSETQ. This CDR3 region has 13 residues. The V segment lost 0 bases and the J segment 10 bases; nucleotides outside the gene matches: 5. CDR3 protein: CASSLEADRDYTF. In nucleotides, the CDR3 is TGCGCCAGCAGCTTGGAAGCGGACAGGGACTACACCTTC.

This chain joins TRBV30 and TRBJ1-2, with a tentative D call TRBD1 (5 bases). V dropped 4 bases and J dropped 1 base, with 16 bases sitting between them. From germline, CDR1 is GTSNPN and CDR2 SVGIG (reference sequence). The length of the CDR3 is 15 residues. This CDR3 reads CAWTPAGLNNYGYTF. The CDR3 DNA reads TGTGCCTGGACCCCAGCGGGACTTAATAACTATGGCTACACCTTC.

In DNA form, the CDR3 reads TGTGCCAGCAGCGATCCGCCGTCAGGGGGGTATAATGAGCAGTTCTTC. Translated: CASSDPPSGGYNEQFF. The chain links TRBV6-2 or TRBV6-3 to TRBJ2-1; tentative D call: TRBD1 (7 bases). Germline V gene lookup returns CDR1 MNHEY and CDR2 SVGEGT. With 6 bases removed from V and 7 bases from J, the gap between germline ends came to 22 bases. The CDR3 runs to 16 residues.

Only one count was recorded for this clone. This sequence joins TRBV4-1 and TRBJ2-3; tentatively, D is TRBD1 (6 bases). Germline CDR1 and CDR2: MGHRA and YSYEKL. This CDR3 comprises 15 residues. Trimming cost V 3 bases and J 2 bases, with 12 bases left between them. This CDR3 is CASSHPGQYTDTQYF. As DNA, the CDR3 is TGCGCCAGCAGCCACCCCGGACAGTACACAGATACGCAGTATTTT.

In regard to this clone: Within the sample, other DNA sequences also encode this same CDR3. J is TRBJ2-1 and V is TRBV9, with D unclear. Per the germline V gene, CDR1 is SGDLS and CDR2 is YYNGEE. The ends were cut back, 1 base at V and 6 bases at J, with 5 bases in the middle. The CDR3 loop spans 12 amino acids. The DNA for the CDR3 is TGTGCCAGCAGCGTAAATCTCAATGAGCAGTTCTTC. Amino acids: CASSVNLNEQFF.

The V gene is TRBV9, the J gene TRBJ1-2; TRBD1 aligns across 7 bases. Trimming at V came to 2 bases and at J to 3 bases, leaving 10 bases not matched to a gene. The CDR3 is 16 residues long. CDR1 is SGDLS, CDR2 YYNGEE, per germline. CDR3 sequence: CASSVSTTGKDYGYTF. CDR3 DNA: TGTGCCAGCAGCGTCTCTACGACAGGGAAGGACTATGGCTACACCTTC.

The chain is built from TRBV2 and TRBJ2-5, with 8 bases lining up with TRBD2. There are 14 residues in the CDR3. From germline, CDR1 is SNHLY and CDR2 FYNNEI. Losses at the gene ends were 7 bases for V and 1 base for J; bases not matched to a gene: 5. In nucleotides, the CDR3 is TGTGCCAGCATTAGCGGGAACCGCCAAGAGACCCAGTACTTC. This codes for CASISGNRQETQYF.

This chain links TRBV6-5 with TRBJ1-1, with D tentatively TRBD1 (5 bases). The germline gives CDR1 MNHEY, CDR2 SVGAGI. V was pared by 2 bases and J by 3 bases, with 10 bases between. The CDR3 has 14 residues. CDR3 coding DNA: TGTGCCAGCAGTTACGGGGGGACGGACACTGAAGCTTTCTTT. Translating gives CASSYGGTDTEAFF.

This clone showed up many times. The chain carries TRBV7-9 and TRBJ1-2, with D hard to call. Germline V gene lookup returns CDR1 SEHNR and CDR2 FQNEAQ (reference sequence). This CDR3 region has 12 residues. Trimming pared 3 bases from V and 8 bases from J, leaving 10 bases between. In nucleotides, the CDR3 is TGTGCCAGCAGCTTCGCCGAGTCGGGCTACACCTTC. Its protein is CASSFAESGYTF.

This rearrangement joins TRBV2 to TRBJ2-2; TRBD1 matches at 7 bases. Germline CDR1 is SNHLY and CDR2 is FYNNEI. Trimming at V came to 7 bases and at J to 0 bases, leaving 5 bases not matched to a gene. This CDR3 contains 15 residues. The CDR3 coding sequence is TGTGCCAGCAATTTCCAGGGGGCGAACACCGGGGAGCTGTTTTTT. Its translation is CASNFQGANTGELFF.

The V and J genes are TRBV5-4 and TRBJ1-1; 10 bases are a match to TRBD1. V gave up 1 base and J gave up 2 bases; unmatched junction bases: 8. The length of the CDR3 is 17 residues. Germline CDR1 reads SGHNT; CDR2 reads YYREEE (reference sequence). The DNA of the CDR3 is TGTGCCAGCAGCTTGCGCCGGGGGACAGGGGTTAACACTGAAGCTTTCTTT. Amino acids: CASSLRRGTGVNTEAFF.

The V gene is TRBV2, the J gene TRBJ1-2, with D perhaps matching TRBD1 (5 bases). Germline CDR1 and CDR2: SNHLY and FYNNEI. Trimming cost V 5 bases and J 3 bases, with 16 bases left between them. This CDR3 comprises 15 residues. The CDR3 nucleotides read TGTGCCAGCAGTCAGGTGGGGGAGGTGGACTATGGCTACACCTTC. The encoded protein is CASSQVGEVDYGYTF.

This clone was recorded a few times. CDR3 sequence: CASSEGGRQPQHF. The DNA of the CDR3 is TGTGCCAGCAGTGAGGGGGGTAGGCAGCCCCAGCATTTT. The J gene is TRBJ1-5, the V gene TRBV2; D is perhaps TRBD1 (5 bases). The V gene's germline CDR1 is SNHLY and CDR2 FYNNEI. The V and J ends lost 3 bases and 7 bases respectively, with 10 bases between them. CDR3 size: 13 residues.

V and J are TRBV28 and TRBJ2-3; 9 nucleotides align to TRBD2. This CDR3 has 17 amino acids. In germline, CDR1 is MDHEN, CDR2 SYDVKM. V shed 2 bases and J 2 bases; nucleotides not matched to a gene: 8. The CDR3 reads CASSLPGLAKVTDTQYF. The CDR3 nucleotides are TGTGCCAGCAGTTTACCGGGACTAGCTAAGGTCACAGATACGCAGTATTTT.

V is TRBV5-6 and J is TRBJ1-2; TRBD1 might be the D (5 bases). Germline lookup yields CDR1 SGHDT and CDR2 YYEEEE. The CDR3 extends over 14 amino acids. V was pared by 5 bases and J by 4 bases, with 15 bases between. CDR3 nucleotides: TGTGCCAGCAGGGGACGGGGAGGATTCTATGGCTACACCTTC. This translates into CASRGRGGFYGYTF.

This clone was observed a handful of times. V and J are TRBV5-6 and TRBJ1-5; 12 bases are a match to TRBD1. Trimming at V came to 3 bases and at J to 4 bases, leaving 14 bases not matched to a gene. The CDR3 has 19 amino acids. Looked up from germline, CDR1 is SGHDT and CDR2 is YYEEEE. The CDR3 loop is CASSSRDRGPASLNQPQHF. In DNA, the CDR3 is TGTGCCAGCAGCTCTCGGGACAGGGGGCCGGCGAGCCTTAATCAGCCCCAGCATTTT.

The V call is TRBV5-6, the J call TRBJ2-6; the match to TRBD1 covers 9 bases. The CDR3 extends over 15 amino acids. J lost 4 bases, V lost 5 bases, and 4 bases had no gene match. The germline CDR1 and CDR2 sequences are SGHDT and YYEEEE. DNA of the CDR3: TGTGCCAGCAGTGGACAGGGGACGGGGGCCAACGTCCTGACTTTC. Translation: CASSGQGTGANVLTF.

The CDR3: CASSRDSRGGYTF. DNA for the CDR3: TGTGCCAGCAGCCGGGACTCCCGGGGTGGCTACACCTTC. The chain links TRBV2 to TRBJ1-2; tentative D call: TRBD1 (5 bases). Germline lookup yields CDR1 SNHLY and CDR2 FYNNEI. Trimming removed 6 bases at V and 7 bases at J, with 15 bases between. This CDR3 spans 13 amino acids.

CDR3 in DNA: TGTGCCAGCTCATCAGGCGGGGGGCTCCCCACAGATACGCAGTATTTT. Its protein product is CASSSGGGLPTDTQYF. The rearrangement uses TRBV18 and TRBJ2-3, with 8 bases identical to TRBD2. CDR3 length: 16 residues. Germline-derived CDR1 and CDR2 are KGHSH and LQKENI. V lost 5 bases and J lost 2; bases outside the gene matches: 9.

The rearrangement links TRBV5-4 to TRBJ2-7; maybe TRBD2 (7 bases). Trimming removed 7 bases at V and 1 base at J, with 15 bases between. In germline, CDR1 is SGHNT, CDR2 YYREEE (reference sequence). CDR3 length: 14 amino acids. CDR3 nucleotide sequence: TGTGCCAGCTCCTCCCGGGGGGCTTCCTACGAGCAGTACTTC. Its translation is CASSSRGASYEQYF.